Detailed here is one T cell receptor (beta chain). What it recognizes is unknown. The CDR3 covers 14 residues. Germline loops: CDR1 WNHNN, CDR2 SYGVQD (reference sequence). The ends lost 8 bases at V and 4 bases at J; junction bases unmatched: 6. This specimen comes from a study of shared clonotypes between healthy human individuals. General observations from the study: Some clonotypes were shared by all four sorted-subset donors, while others were not shared. The non-shared ones had lower generation probabilities than the shared ones.

The data were produced by immunoSEQ multiplex PCR, yet TCRdb's version contains in-frame clones alone and is incomplete. The sample carries about 2.3 million clones, 93% recorded once. The clonotype originates from a man between 18 and 35 years old in good health. Some clones in this sample may be carry-over from other donors' samples. The J gene is TRBJ2-3, the V gene TRBV10-1; 10 bases line up with TRBD2. The specimen was naive CD4+ T cells from PBMCs. As to subset: CD45RA+ positively selected. The CDR3: CASATSGIPDTQYF. For the CDR3, the DNA is TGCGCCAGCGCCACTAGCGGGATCCCAGATACGCAGTATTTT.